A single sample gave rise to the 30 T cell receptor beta chains below, sequenced in a study of blood T cells in healthy people across ages. PCR was performed a second time for 7 to 11 cycles using a sample-barcoded 5' primer and a J-beta primer mix. MiXCR, run by TCRdb on the 5' RACE reads, gives a single entry per CDR3 protein. The table shows about 1.7 million distinct CDR3 sequences, with approximately 30% occurring only once. The specimen sequenced was blood. These receptor sequences come from a woman aged 30 to 39 in good health.

This clonotype has more than one count but fewer than ten. A clone one base away is much larger, so this may be a read error. This rearrangement joins TRBV7-9 to TRBJ2-4; D is unclear. This CDR3 region has 11 residues. V gave up 4 bases and J gave up 15 bases, with 13 bases separating them. Germline V CDR1 and CDR2: SEHNR, FQNEAQ (reference sequence). The DNA for the CDR3 is TGTGCCAGCAGCTCCGCCTTTGAGCGGTACTTC. As protein: CASSSAFERYF.

Remarks on this clonotype: Germline and junction disagree at one end, which may indicate a read error. The rearrangement joins TRBV15 to TRBJ2-7; D could derive from TRBD1 or TRBD2 (6 bases each). There are 14 residues in the CDR3. CDR1 is LNHNV, CDR2 YYDKDF, per germline (reference sequence). DNA of the CDR3: TGTGCCACCAGCAGAGCCAGGGGAGGCTACAAGCAGTACTTC. Translated, it gives CATSRARGGYKQYF.

A word on this clonotype: A read error may explain this, as a much larger clone is one base away. The chain recombines TRBV6-5 with TRBJ2-5; D is unclear. The CDR3 runs to 13 residues. CDR1 is MNHEY and CDR2 is SVGAGI in the germline V gene. The CDR3 spells CASSYSAAETRYF. In nucleotides, the CDR3 is TGTGCCAGCAGTTACTCGGCTGCCGAGACCCGGTACTTC.

Turning to this clonotype: This may stem from a read error, because a much larger clone lies one nucleotide away. The genes are TRBV12-3 or TRBV12-4 and TRBJ1-2; the match to TRBD1 covers 11 bases. The CDR3 loop spans 14 amino acids. V dropped 4 bases and J dropped 5; count of bases not matched to a gene: 3. The CDR3 spells CASSWDRGKYGYTF. In DNA form, the CDR3 reads TGTGCCAGCAGTTGGGACAGGGGGAAATATGGCTACACCTTC.

This clonotype was found many times. The V call is TRBV29-1, the J call TRBJ1-2; 11 bases match TRBD1. The J segment lost 4 bases and the V segment lost 3 bases, leaving 4 bases of the junction unmatched. The CDR3 runs to 14 residues. Germline loops: CDR1 SQVTM, CDR2 ANQGSEA. The CDR3 protein is CSVDPGQGGYGYTF. DNA of the CDR3: TGCAGCGTTGACCCGGGACAGGGGGGCTATGGCTACACCTTC.

This clonotype was counted at least ten times. This chain joins TRBV20-1 and TRBJ2-1, with TRBD1 as a possible D gene (5 bases). V was clipped by 5 bases and J by 1 base, with 9 bases between them. Per germline, CDR1 DFQATT and CDR2 SNEGSKA (reference sequence). The CDR3 is made up of 13 amino acids. The chain's CDR3 is CSALRGSYNEQFF. The CDR3 DNA reads as TGCAGTGCTCTTAGGGGTTCCTACAATGAGCAGTTCTTC.

This chain uses TRBV30 with TRBJ2-4; D is tentatively TRBD1 or TRBD2 (6 bases each). Gene TRBJ2-7 matches the end of the DNA better, so the J call may be wrong. CDR3 length: 12 residues. Germline V CDR1 and CDR2: GTSNPN, SVGIG (reference sequence). The CDR3 sequence: CAWKGGRYEQYF. The CDR3 nucleotides read TGTGCCTGGAAGGGGGGACGCTACGAGCAGTACTTC.

This clonotype showed up just a few times. The chain recombines TRBV6-4 with TRBJ2-3; 15 positions agree with TRBD2. The CDR3 is made up of 20 amino acids. Germline assignment: CDR1 MRHNA and CDR2 SNTAGT. Losses at the gene ends were 6 bases for V and 1 base for J; bases not matched to a gene: 14. The CDR3 DNA sequence: TGTGCCAGCAGAAAATTTACAGGGACTAGCGGGGGGACGGGCACAGATACGCAGTATTTT. Encoded protein: CASRKFTGTSGGTGTDTQYF.

This clonotype was observed many times. This sequence joins TRBV10-3 and TRBJ2-5; 7 bases fit TRBD1. The CDR3 sequence is 16 residues long. J lost 5 bases, V lost 0 bases, and 9 bases had no gene match. CDR1 and CDR2 (germline): ENHRY, SYGVKD. The CDR3: CAISESKGQIGETQYF. CDR3 coding DNA: TGTGCCATCAGTGAGTCGAAGGGACAGATCGGGGAGACCCAGTACTTC.

This clonotype was observed at least ten times. The V gene is TRBV28, the J gene TRBJ2-7; weak D call: TRBD2 (5 bases). Trimming took off 5 bases at V and 3 bases at J, with 11 bases between the two ends. Germline V gene data show CDR1 as MDHEN and CDR2 as SYDVKM. The CDR3 extends over 13 amino acids. CDR3 sequence: CASSPLGDYEQYF. CDR3 sequence (DNA): TGTGCCAGCAGTCCCCTCGGGGACTACGAGCAGTACTTC.

The CDR3 DNA follows: TGTGCCACCAGTGACCCCGTCTATGGCTACACCTTC. Translating it yields CATSDPVYGYTF. The chain links TRBV24-1 to TRBJ1-2; D uncertain. CDR1 is KGHDR and CDR2 is SFDVKD in the germline V gene. This CDR3 comprises 12 residues. Trimming shortened V by 4 bases and J by 4 bases, and 6 bases separated the two germline ends.

This chain joins TRBV6-1 and TRBJ1-2, with D tentatively TRBD1 (6 bases). Germline CDR1 MNHNS, CDR2 SASEGT. V was cut by 2 bases and J by 2 bases, with 9 bases left in between. The CDR3 sequence is 14 residues long. CDR3: CASSEHGQNYGYTF. DNA of the CDR3: TGTGCCAGCAGTGAACATGGACAGAACTATGGCTACACCTTC.

In this sample, this clonotype turned up many times. The V and J genes are TRBV5-1 and TRBJ2-7; tentatively, D is TRBD2 (6 bases). This CDR3 has 16 amino acids. Germline CDR1 and CDR2: SGHRS and YFSETQ. The V and J ends lost 2 bases and 2 bases respectively, with 17 bases between them. CDR3 loop: CASSFSGDRGTYEQYF. The CDR3 DNA sequence: TGCGCCAGCAGCTTTTCGGGTGATCGGGGGACCTACGAGCAGTACTTC.

The chain is built from TRBV6-2 or TRBV6-3 and TRBJ2-1; 11 bases are a match to TRBD2. Per germline, CDR1 MNHEY and CDR2 SVGEGT. The length of the CDR3 is 17 residues. The V gene end was trimmed by 6 bases and the J gene end by 2 bases; junction bases not matched to a gene: 9. Written as DNA, the CDR3 is TGTGCCAGCAGGTCCGTGACTAGCGGGACTACCTACAATGAGCAGTTCTTC. Residues: CASRSVTSGTTYNEQFF.

This clonotype was counted ten times or more. The rearrangement joins TRBV20-1 to TRBJ2-7, with D possibly being TRBD1 (6 bases). This CDR3 contains 14 residues. Germline V lookup: CDR1 DFQATT, CDR2 SNEGSKA (reference sequence). V lost 0 bases and J lost 6, with 15 bases in between. Here the CDR3 DNA reads TGCAGTGCTAGAGAAGCAGGGGCAGAGACCGAGCAGTACTTC. Translating gives CSAREAGAETEQYF.

The chain is built from TRBV14 and TRBJ2-3; 10 nucleotides align to TRBD1. The CDR3 has 16 amino acids. Per germline, CDR1 SGHDN and CDR2 FVKESK. V trimming: 3 bases; J trimming: 7 bases; junction bases outside the gene matches: 10. The CDR3 protein is CASSHPVTGGFYTQYF. The CDR3 bases are TGTGCCAGCAGCCACCCCGTGACAGGGGGCTTTTATACGCAGTATTTT.

DNA for the CDR3: TGTGCCAGCAGCGTAAGTCAGCGAGGGGGGGTGAATGAGCAGTTCTTC. Its translation is CASSVSQRGGVNEQFF. This chain joins TRBV9 and TRBJ2-1; tentative D call: TRBD2 (7 bases). V was trimmed by 1 base and J by 7 bases, leaving 18 bases between them. This CDR3 comprises 16 residues. Germline CDR1 SGDLS, CDR2 YYNGEE.

This clonotype came up many times. The chain couples TRBV11-2 to TRBJ2-7; a weak D match, TRBD1 (6 bases). This CDR3 has 15 amino acids. V lost 4 bases and J lost 6, with 19 bases in between. Per germline, CDR1 SGHAT and CDR2 FQNNGV. CDR3 sequence reads: CASSSILAGAAEQYF. In DNA, the CDR3 is TGTGCCAGCAGCTCGATTTTGGCAGGGGCCGCCGAGCAGTACTTC.

This clonotype was counted only a few times. The J gene is TRBJ2-1, the V gene TRBV7-2; D is undetermined. Trimming took 3 bases from V and 7 from J, leaving 10 bases between them. The CDR3 covers 13 residues. Germline values: CDR1 SGHTA, CDR2 FQGNSA. The CDR3 loop reads CASSFPNGNEQFF. Here the CDR3 DNA reads TGTGCCAGCAGCTTCCCGAACGGGAATGAGCAGTTCTTC.

The chain employs TRBV7-2 and TRBJ1-1, with a possible D match to TRBD1 (5 bases). This CDR3 has 16 residues. CDR1 SGHTA and CDR2 FQGNSA come from the germline V gene. V lost 5 bases and J 6 bases, leaving 22 bases between the germline ends. CDR3 sequence (DNA): TGTGCCAGCAGCAAAAGGGGAAGGGTAGGGTCGGCTGAAGCTTTCTTT. Protein: CASSKRGRVGSAEAFF.

This rearrangement joins TRBV7-2 to TRBJ1-2, with TRBD1 matching over 7 bases. This CDR3 spans 15 amino acids. Looked up from germline, CDR1 is SGHTA and CDR2 is FQGNSA. J was trimmed by 2 bases and V by 5 bases; bases with no gene match: 8. For the CDR3, the DNA is TGTGCCAGCAGCCCAGAGGGCAGGGGGAACTATGGCTACACCTTC. Translated, it gives CASSPEGRGNYGYTF.

The V and J genes are TRBV6-5 and TRBJ2-1; no clear D gene. Trimming left V 3 bases short and J 5 bases short, with 8 bases between. The CDR3 has 13 amino acids. CDR1 is MNHEY and CDR2 is SVGAGI in the germline V gene. The CDR3 reads CASSYLGDNEQFF. In nucleotides, the CDR3 is TGTGCCAGCAGTTATCTCGGAGACAATGAGCAGTTCTTC.

The V call is TRBV6-1, the J call TRBJ1-5; a possible D gene is TRBD1 (6 bases). Germline CDR1 MNHNS, CDR2 SASEGT. V was trimmed by 8 bases and J by 0 bases, leaving 23 bases between them. CDR3 length equals 18 residues. CDR3 sequence (DNA): TGTGCCAGCTCGCTTCTTATCGCCCAGGGGTATAGCAATCAGCCCCAGCATTTT. Translating it yields CASSLLIAQGYSNQPQHF.

This clonotype was seen a handful of times. J is TRBJ2-7 and V is TRBV20-1; no firm D call. In germline, CDR1 is DFQATT, CDR2 SNEGSKA (reference sequence). The CDR3 spans 13 residues. V was shortened by 0 bases and J by 2 bases, with 8 bases between the two germline ends. CDR3 nucleotides: TGCAGTGCTAGAGATCCGCAAACCTACGAGCAGTACTTC. It codes for CSARDPQTYEQYF.

This clonotype came up many times. The rearrangement links TRBV6-6 to TRBJ2-7; no definite D call. Germline V lookup: CDR1 MNHNY, CDR2 SVGAGI (reference sequence). V dropped 5 bases and J dropped 2 bases, with 10 bases sitting between them. This CDR3 contains 13 residues. The CDR3 sequence: CASSPKGTYEQYF. CDR3 sequence (DNA): TGTGCCAGCAGTCCCAAGGGAACCTACGAGCAGTACTTC.

Points on this clonotype: A junction end diverges from the germline sequence, so it may reflect a read error. This sequence joins TRBV7-2 and TRBJ1-5; 9 bases match TRBD1. The CDR3 is 15 residues long. From germline, CDR1 is SGHTA and CDR2 FQGNSA. Here the CDR3 DNA reads TGTGTCAGCAGCTTAGATAGACAGGGGGGTCAGCCCCAGCATTTT. This encodes CVSSLDRQGGQPQHF.

This chain links TRBV29-1 with TRBJ2-3; TRBD1 matches at 8 bases. The germline gives CDR1 SQVTM, CDR2 ANQGSEA. Trimming removed 3 bases from V and 2 bases from J; junction bases left unmatched: 13. The CDR3 sequence is 17 residues long. The CDR3 spells CSVDRVQGASLTDTQYF. The CDR3 DNA sequence: TGCAGCGTTGACCGGGTTCAGGGGGCTTCACTCACAGATACGCAGTATTTT.

This chain uses TRBV28 with TRBJ2-2; the match to TRBD2 covers 10 bases. This CDR3 region has 18 residues. V shed 5 bases, J shed 4 bases, and the junction held 13 bases outside the gene matches. CDR1 and CDR2 (germline): MDHEN, SYDVKM. The CDR3 loop is CASSPQGAGGTITGELFF. CDR3 bases: TGTGCCAGCAGTCCCCAGGGAGCGGGGGGGACGATCACCGGGGAGCTGTTTTTT. The whole variable domain, filled in from reference TRBV28 and TRBJ2-2, reads DVKVTQSSRYLVKRTGEKVFLECVQDMDHENMFWYRQDPGLGLRLIYFSYDVKMKEKGDIPEGYSVSREKKERFSLILESASTNQTSMYLCASSPQGAGGTITGELFFGEGSRLTVL.

This clonotype was seen a handful of times. CDR3 amino acids: CSARDLVATPYGYTF. The CDR3 DNA reads as TGCAGTGCTAGAGATCTTGTGGCCACCCCTTATGGCTACACCTTC. The rearrangement uses TRBV20-1 and TRBJ1-2; D is ambiguous. Germline V CDR1 and CDR2: DFQATT, SNEGSKA (reference sequence). The CDR3 totals 15 residues. V lost 0 bases and J lost 5, with 16 bases in between.

This clonotype was seen a handful of times. The chain recombines TRBV28 with TRBJ2-5, with 10 bases identical to TRBD1. The ends lost 5 bases at V and 7 bases at J; junction bases unmatched: 4. The CDR3 totals 13 residues. Germline CDR1 is MDHEN and CDR2 is SYDVKM. As DNA, the CDR3 is TGTGCCAGCAGTCCGGACAGGGGGTCGACCCAGTACTTC. It yields the protein CASSPDRGSTQYF.